This TCR beta chain was identified during a study of Graves' ophthalmopathy and Graves' hyperthyroidism (dated by TCRdb to 2017 to 2018). The study in broad terms: Peripheral blood was collected before any treatment was given, at the time of initial diagnosis. The study used signatures of the TCR beta repertoire to tell Graves' ophthalmopathy apart from Graves' hyperthyroidism and to predict which patients would progress to ophthalmopathy. In total, 135 blood samples were TCR-sequenced: 43 ophthalmopathy, about 75 hyperthyroidism and roughly 17 hyperthyroidism-to-ophthalmopathy patients. A discovery set of about a hundred patients (roughly 41 ophthalmopathy, about 55 stable hyperthyroidism) was enrolled to explore V-J signatures distinguishing ophthalmopathy from hyperthyroidism. An independent validation cohort was composed of fewer than 20 hyperthyroidism patients and around 16 patients who later progressed from hyperthyroidism to ophthalmopathy. T-cell repertoires of thyroid tissue and blood were compared in 5 or 6 hyperthyroidism patients. Following sample collection, hyperthyroidism patients were given methimazole at a starting dose of 30 mg daily, and ophthalmopathy patients were given high-dose intravenous methylprednisolone.

Hyperthyroidism was considered stable if no progression to ophthalmopathy occurred within 18 months of follow-up. Patients with hyperthyroidism were aged 18 to 65 years, had been newly diagnosed, and had a disease duration of less than 2 months. Patients were excluded if they had other autoimmune diseases, uncontrolled infections, pregnancy or lactation. Clinical symptoms, serum thyroxine, TRAb, thyroid ultrasound and orbital computed tomography were used for diagnosis. Ficoll-Paque density gradient centrifugation was used to isolate PBMCs from approximately 10 ml of fresh peripheral blood. Trizol reagent was used to extract the total RNA, and its quality was then checked on an Agilent 2100 Bioanalyzer. V drops 5 bases and J drops 3 bases, leaving 7 bases in between. From the cysteine up to the phenylalanine, the CDR3 has a length of 13 residues. Only the CDR3 region is kept as DNA, spanning 39 bases read in frame from base 1. The germline V gene yields MGHDK for CDR1 and SYGVNS for CDR2.

Paper-wide results and their limitations: In validation, the model predicted ophthalmopathy progression with more than 70% sensitivity and roughly 72% specificity; fewer than 15 predicted patients were CT-confirmed with GO in a median of about 6.2 months. Among expanded thyroid clonotypes with frequency above 0.001, most also showed up in blood, which suggests that blood repertoires may reflect the thyroid immune response. In cross-validation, the 13-signature model distinguished ophthalmopathy from stable hyperthyroidism with about 87% sensitivity and roughly 81% specificity, and in the test set the corresponding values were about 80% and 75%. Sample size was not statistically predetermined, and group allocation was not concealed from the investigators.

For repertoire sequencing, the TCR beta CDR3 regions were amplified from RNA transcripts. HTBI primers and the Qiagen OneStep RT-PCR kit were used in a first-round RT-PCR, which was followed by a second-round multiplex PCR, size selection and purification. The libraries underwent paired-end sequencing with 100 bp reads on an Illumina HiSeq2000. Concerning the study's data processing: SOAPnuke was used to process the reads, removing any read that contained adapters or uncalled bases, had a mean Phred below 15, or lacked an exact match to the constant primer or identifier. COPE v1.2.5 was used to merge high-quality paired reads. Each unique nucleotide sequence was defined as a clonotype, and clonotypes were aligned to IMGT TRB V, D and J references with MiTCR v1.1. Analysis was restricted to V-J combinations with a frequency above 0.0001, which covered roughly 99% of repertoires. For each V-J combination, a TCR clonal expansion and chaos score was defined as the ratio of F50 clonal expansion to chaos observed in the TCRdist matrix. Features were reduced by Welch's t-statistics and random forest to 10 to 15 V-J combinations, which fed a naive Bayes classifier. Thyroid-blood repertoire similarity was quantified with the Morisita-Horn index. In TCRdb, the public reads were trimmed at Q25 with fastp and aligned with MiXCR, with productive beta chains retained. Rows are combined by CDR3 protein, so each entry shows the most common genes and DNA. TCRdb assigned the V and J calls; the authors' analysis was not used. For this sample there are about 370,000 distinct CDR3 sequences; 17% appear just once. The top ten constitute 2.4% of the sample.

This clonotype appeared many times. The antigen it binds to is not known. No much larger clonotype is one base removed from it; base qualities were not supplied. Source material: peripheral blood. The chain is encoded by TRBV25-1 joined to TRBJ2-2; possibly the D gene is TRBD2, per 5 matching bases. The sequence was collected from an adult woman with stable Graves' hyperthyroidism. In nucleotides, the sequence is TGTGCCAGCAGTATACTAGACACCGGGGAGCTGTTTTTT. Its product reads: CASSILDTGELFF.